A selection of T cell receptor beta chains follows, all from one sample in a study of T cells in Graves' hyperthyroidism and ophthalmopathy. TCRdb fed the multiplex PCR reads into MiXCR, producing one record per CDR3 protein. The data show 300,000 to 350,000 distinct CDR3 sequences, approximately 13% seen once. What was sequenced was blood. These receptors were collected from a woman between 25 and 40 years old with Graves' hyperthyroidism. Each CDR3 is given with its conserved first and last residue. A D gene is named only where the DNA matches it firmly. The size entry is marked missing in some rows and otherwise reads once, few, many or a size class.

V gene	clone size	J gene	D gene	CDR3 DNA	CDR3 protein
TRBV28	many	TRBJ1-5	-	TGTGCCAGCAGTCGACAGGTTTGGCATCAGCCCCAGCATTTT	CASSRQVWHQPQHF
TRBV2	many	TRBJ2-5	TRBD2	TGTGCCAGCAGTAGAACGGGACTAGCGGGAGAGACCCAGTACTTC	CASSRTGLAGETQYF
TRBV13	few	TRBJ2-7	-	TGTGCCAGCAGCTCAGCGGACGGGGTGGACGAGCAGTACTTC	CASSSADGVDEQYF
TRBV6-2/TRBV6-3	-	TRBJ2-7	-	TGTGCCAGCAGTCCCGGACAGCGCCTGCATACCTACGAGCAGTACTTC	CASSPGQRLHTYEQYF
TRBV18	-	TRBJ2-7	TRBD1	TGTGCCAGCTCTGACAGGGGCGGCCCCTACGAGCAGTACTTC	CASSDRGGPYEQYF
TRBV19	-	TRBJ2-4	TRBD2	TGTGCCAGTAGTCCTCAGCGGGACTGGGACAAAAACATTCAGTACTTC	CASSPQRDWDKNIQYF
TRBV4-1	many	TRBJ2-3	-	TGCGCCAGCAGTAAGGACACAGATACGCAGTATTTT	CASSKDTDTQYF
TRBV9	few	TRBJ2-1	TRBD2	TGTGCCAGCAGCGTAGCAGCGGGGCAATACAATGAGCAGTTCTTC	CASSVAAGQYNEQFF
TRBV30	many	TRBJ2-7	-	TGTGCCTGGGGCGAGGGCACCGGGACCTACGAGCAGTACTTC	CAWGEGTGTYEQYF
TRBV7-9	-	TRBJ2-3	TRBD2	TGTGCCAGCAGCTTGCCGACTAGCGAGTTGAGCATAGATACGCAGTATTTT	CASSLPTSELSIDTQYF
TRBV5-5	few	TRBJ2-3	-	TGTGCCAGCACCTACCCCGGAGGGACAGATACGCAGTATTTT	CASTYPGGTDTQYF
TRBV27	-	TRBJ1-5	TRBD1	TGTGCCAGCAGTTTATCGGCAGGGGGCATTCAGCCCCAGCATTTT	CASSLSAGGIQPQHF
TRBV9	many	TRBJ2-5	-	TGTGCCAGCAGCAACGGGGGGCTGGAGGAGACCCAGTACTTC	CASSNGGLEETQYF
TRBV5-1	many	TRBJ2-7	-	TGCGCCAGCAGCTTGGCCGCGGGGGCCGAGCAGTACTTC	CASSLAAGAEQYF
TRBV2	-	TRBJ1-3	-	TGTGCCAGCAGTGAAAAGGGTTCTGGAAACACCATATATTTT	CASSEKGSGNTIYF
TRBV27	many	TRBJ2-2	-	TGTGCCAGCAGCCCCGACACAGCGAACACCGGGGAGCTGTTTTTT	CASSPDTANTGELFF
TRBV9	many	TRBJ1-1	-	TGTGCCAGCAGCGTCGATCAGACAGCTAACACTGAAGCTTTCTTT	CASSVDQTANTEAFF
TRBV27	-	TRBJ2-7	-	TGTGCCAGCAGTCCCCTAGGACCTTTCGAGCAGTACTTC	CASSPLGPFEQYF
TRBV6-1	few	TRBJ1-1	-	TGTGCCAGCAGTGAACGGAGGGATCGGGCTTTCTTT	CASSERRDRAFF
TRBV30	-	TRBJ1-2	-	TGTGCCTGGAGTGCCAATCTGAGGAACTATGGCTACACCTTC	CAWSANLRNYGYTF
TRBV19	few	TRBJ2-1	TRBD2	TGTGCCAGTAGTCTCCGGACTAGCGACTACAATGAGCAGTTCTTC	CASSLRTSDYNEQFF
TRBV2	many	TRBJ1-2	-	TGTGCCAGCAGAGGTGGGCCTTCCTATGGCTACACCTTC	CASRGGPSYGYTF
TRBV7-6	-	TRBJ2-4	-	TGTGCCAGCAGCTCCATACCGGGCGATGGAAACATTCAGTACTTC	CASSSIPGDGNIQYF
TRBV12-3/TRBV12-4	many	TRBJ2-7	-	TGTGCCAGCAGTCGGGACATAACCCACTCCTACGAGCAGTACTTC	CASSRDITHSYEQYF
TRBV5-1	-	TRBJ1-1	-	TGCGCCAGCAGCTTGCAGGTGGACACTGAAGCTTTCTTT	CASSLQVDTEAFF
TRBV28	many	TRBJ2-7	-	TGTGCCAGCAGCCGTCTCCTGAGTAACCTTTACGAGCAGTACTTC	CASSRLLSNLYEQYF
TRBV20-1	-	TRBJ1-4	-	TGCAGTGCTAGAGATAGGGACCTTCCTAGCCAAGAACTGTTTTTT	CSARDRDLPSQELFF
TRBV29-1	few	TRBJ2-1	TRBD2	TGCAGCGTCGCGAGCGGGAGGGCCAATGAGCAGTTCTTC	CSVASGRANEQFF
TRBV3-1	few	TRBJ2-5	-	TGTGCCAGCAGCCAAGTAAGGGACATATACCAAGAGACCCAGTACTTC	CASSQVRDIYQETQYF
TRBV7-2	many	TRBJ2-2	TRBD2	TGTGCCAGCAGCTTAGAAAGCGGGAGTTTCACCGGGGAGCTGTTTTTT	CASSLESGSFTGELFF
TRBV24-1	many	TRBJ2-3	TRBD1	TGTGCCACCAGTGATCCCACTCAGGGGGGCACAGATACGCAGTATTTT	CATSDPTQGGTDTQYF
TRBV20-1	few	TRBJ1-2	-	TGCAGTGCTAGAGATCTCGATAAGGGTCCTATCTATGGCTACACCTTC	CSARDLDKGPIYGYTF